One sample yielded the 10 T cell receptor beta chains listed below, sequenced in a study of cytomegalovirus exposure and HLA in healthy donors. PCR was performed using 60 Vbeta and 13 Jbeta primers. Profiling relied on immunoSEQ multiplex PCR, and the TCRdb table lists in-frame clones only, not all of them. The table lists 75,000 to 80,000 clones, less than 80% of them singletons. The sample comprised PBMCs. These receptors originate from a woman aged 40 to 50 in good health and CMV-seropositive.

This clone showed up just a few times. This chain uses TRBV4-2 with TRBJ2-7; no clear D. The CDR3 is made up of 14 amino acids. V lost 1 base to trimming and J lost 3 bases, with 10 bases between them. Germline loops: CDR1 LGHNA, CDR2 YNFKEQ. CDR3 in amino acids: CASSQAGTDYEQYF. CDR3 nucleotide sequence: TGTGCCAGCAGCCAAGCTGGCACAGACTACGAGCAGTACTTC.

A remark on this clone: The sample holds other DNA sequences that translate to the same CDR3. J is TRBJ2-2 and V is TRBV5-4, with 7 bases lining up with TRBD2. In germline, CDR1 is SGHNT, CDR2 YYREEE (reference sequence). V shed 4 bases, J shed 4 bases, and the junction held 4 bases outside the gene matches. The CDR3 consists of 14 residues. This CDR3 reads CASSRSGGTGELFF. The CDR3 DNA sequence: TGTGCCAGCAGCCGATCGGGGGGCACCGGGGAGCTGTTTTTT.

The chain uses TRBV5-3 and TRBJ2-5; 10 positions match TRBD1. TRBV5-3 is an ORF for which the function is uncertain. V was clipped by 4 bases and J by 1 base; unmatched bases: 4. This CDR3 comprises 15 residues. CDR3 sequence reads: CARSAGQGRQETQYF. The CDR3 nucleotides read TGTGCCAGAAGCGCGGGACAGGGGCGCCAAGAGACCCAGTACTTC.

The CDR3 region is CASSQAGTSTYEQYF. The CDR3 DNA reads as TGTGCCAGCAGCCAGGCAGGGACATCTACCTACGAGCAGTACTTC. This rearrangement joins TRBV4-2 to TRBJ2-7, with D perhaps matching TRBD1 (6 bases). V was clipped by 3 bases and J by 2 bases, with 14 bases between them. CDR1 and CDR2 from the germline V gene are LGHNA and YNFKEQ. The CDR3 is made up of 15 amino acids.

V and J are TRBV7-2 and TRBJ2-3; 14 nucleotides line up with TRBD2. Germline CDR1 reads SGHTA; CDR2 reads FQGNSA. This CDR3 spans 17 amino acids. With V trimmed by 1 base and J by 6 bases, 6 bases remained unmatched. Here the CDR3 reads CASSLGLAGGDVDTQYF. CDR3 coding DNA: TGTGCCAGCAGCTTAGGACTAGCGGGGGGGGACGTGGATACGCAGTATTTT.

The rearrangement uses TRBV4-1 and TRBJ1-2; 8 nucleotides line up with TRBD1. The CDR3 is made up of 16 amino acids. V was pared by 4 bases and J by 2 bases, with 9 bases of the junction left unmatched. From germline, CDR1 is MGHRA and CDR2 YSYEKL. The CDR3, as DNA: TGCGCCAGCAGCCGGGTCTTGACAGGGGCGAACTATGGCTACACCTTC. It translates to CASSRVLTGANYGYTF.

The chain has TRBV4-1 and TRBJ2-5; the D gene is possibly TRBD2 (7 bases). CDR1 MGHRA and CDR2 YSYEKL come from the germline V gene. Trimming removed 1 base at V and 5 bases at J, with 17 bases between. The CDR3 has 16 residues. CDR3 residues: CASSQGWGGAGETQYF. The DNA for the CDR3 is TGCGCCAGCAGCCAAGGGTGGGGGGGGGCAGGTGAGACCCAGTACTTC.

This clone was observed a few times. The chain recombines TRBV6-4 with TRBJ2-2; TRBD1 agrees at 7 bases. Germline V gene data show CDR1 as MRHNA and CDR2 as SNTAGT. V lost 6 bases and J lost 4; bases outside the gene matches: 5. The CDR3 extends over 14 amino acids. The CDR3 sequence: CASSASGGTGELFF. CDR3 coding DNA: TGTGCCAGCAGCGCCTCAGGGGGCACCGGGGAGCTGTTTTTT.

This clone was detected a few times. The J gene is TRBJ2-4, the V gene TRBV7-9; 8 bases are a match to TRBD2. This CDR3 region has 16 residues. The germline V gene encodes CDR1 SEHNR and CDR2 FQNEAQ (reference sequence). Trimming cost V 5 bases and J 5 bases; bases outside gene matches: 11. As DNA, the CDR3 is TGTGCCAGCAGCCATGCGAGGCGGGGGGAGGAAAACATTCAGTACTTC. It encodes CASSHARRGEENIQYF.

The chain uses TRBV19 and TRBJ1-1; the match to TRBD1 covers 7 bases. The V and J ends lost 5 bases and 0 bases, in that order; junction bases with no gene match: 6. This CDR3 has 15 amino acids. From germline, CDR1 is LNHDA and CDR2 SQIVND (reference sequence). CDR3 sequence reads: CASSRQGGVNTEAFF. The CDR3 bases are TGTGCCAGTAGTCGACAGGGAGGTGTGAACACTGAAGCTTTCTTT.